This is a list of T cell receptor beta chains from one sample in a study of blood T cells in healthy people across ages. TCRdb processed the 5' RACE reads anew with MiXCR; each CDR3 protein has one entry. The sample has about 940,000 distinct CDR3 sequences, under 50% seen once; the top ten hold around 15%. The sample comprised blood. The receptor set was obtained from a man aged 25-40 years in good health. The CDR3 runs from the conserved cysteine through the conserved F or W.

V	J	CDR3
TRBV13	TRBJ2-7	CASSDRDSSYEQYF
TRBV7-9	TRBJ2-1	CASSLDLQVSYNEQFF
TRBV2	TRBJ2-3	CASSKTNTQYF
TRBV29-1	TRBJ2-7	CSVTLAGYYEQYF
TRBV2	TRBJ1-4	CASSVRGAGEKLFF
TRBV7-2	-	CASSRGTGDRTQYF
TRBV29-1	TRBJ2-3	CSAIKGLGTDTQYF
TRBV7-2	TRBJ1-2	CASSLAQGRGYTF
TRBV4-1	TRBJ2-7	CASSQEGDNRAYEQYF
TRBV3-1	TRBJ2-3	CASADGGSTDTQYF
TRBV12-3/TRBV12-4	TRBJ2-7	CASRERSYEQYF
TRBV5-1	TRBJ2-1	CASSPTDRSSYNEQFF
TRBV4-3	TRBJ2-5	CASSQDPGVQETQYF
TRBV21-1	TRBJ2-1	CASSKGEKGTLNEQFF
TRBV4-1	TRBJ1-2	CASSQENAGSSRYTF
TRBV20-1	TRBJ2-7	CSAATTSGGYYEQYF
TRBV12-3/TRBV12-4	TRBJ2-1	CASSPSPSTLSEQFF
TRBV9	TRBJ2-1	CASSPLLDSYNEQFF
TRBV4-2	TRBJ2-5	CASSQRTGDVETQYF
TRBV12-3/TRBV12-4	TRBJ1-5	CASSKGEGSGPLPQHF
TRBV7-6	TRBJ2-3	CASSLVGGIPTDTQYF
TRBV5-1	TRBJ1-4	CASSLPDRESEKLFF
TRBV24-1	TRBJ2-7	CATSDSAGTPLAEQYF
TRBV4-2	TRBJ2-1	CASRGSGSSYNEQFF
TRBV7-2	TRBJ2-1	CASSFRTSEQFF
TRBV6-2/TRBV6-3	TRBJ1-5	CASSSISYSNQPQHF
TRBV2	-	CASSVMGGYYEQYF
TRBV4-1	-	CASSQVNRNRYEQYF
TRBV11-1	TRBJ2-5	CASSSPGLEETQYF
TRBV20-1	TRBJ2-3	CSAPAGRTFTDTQYF
TRBV12-3/TRBV12-4	TRBJ2-5	CASSLGLAGATQYF
TRBV7-2	TRBJ2-1	CASSGGHNEQFF
TRBV24-1	TRBJ2-1	CATSDSQGAVNEQFF
TRBV25-1	TRBJ2-5	CASGSGGKETQYF
TRBV4-2	TRBJ2-2	CASSRSSSGVNTGELFF
TRBV28	TRBJ2-7	CASSLAALGREQYF
TRBV7-2	TRBJ1-4	CASSFHQTGAEGEKLFF
TRBV28	TRBJ2-1	CASDRGAPKEQFF
TRBV7-9	TRBJ1-1	CASSSGVSEAFF
TRBV6-1	TRBJ2-5	CASSEGRYRQETQYF
TRBV24-1	TRBJ2-1	CATSDLQYNEQFF
TRBV7-9	TRBJ1-1	CASSLVGRDLNTEAFF
TRBV7-9	TRBJ1-5	CASSSAGRDNQPQHF
TRBV20-1	TRBJ2-4	CSADTSGGGSLAKNIQYF
TRBV5-5	TRBJ1-2	CASSPTRTGVLDGYTF
TRBV2	TRBJ2-3	CASSAVGSGGGRTDTQYF
TRBV7-2	TRBJ2-5	CASSLVSGRALAAETQYF
TRBV28	TRBJ1-6	CAGSPDRLTSPLHF
TRBV20-1	TRBJ2-7	CSAIGAGKTYEQYF
TRBV12-3/TRBV12-4	TRBJ2-5	CASSLGAGGQETQYF
TRBV27	TRBJ2-7	CASSLSRGRRDSYEQYF
TRBV6-7	TRBJ2-7	CASSYSFGGCGYEQYF
TRBV4-2	TRBJ2-5	CASSQGPQGGGAHNEQYF
TRBV30	TRBJ2-1	CAWSVRLDNEQFF
TRBV29-1	TRBJ2-1	CSVRMGGVGQTEQFF